One TCR beta chain is described in this entry. The sample is drawn from a study of blood T cell repertoires in COVID-19. Study details: PBMCs, B-cell-depleted T cells, or T cells were the source of the cDNA or gDNA that made up the material.

Original processing notes: Nucleated cell number was recorded as an estimate derived from reference gene primer amplification. Profiling relied on immunoSEQ multiplex PCR, and the TCRdb table lists in-frame clones only, not all of them. That table gives V, J and clone size, and the DNA gave D and trimming. Among about 69,000 clones listed, 86% were seen once. Sequenced: peripheral blood. This receptor was identified in a man aged 25 to 40 with acute or convalescent COVID-19.

CDR3 coding DNA: TGCAGCGTTGATGCGTCGGGGCTAACAGGGGTTTTAGGCGAGCAGTACTTC. This codes for CSVDASGLTGVLGEQYF. The chain combines TRBV29-1 with TRBJ2-7, with 7 bases fitting TRBD1. CDR1 SQVTM and CDR2 ANQGSEA come from the germline V gene. The V segment lost 3 bases and the J segment 6 bases; nucleotides outside the gene matches: 20. The CDR3 runs 17 residues.